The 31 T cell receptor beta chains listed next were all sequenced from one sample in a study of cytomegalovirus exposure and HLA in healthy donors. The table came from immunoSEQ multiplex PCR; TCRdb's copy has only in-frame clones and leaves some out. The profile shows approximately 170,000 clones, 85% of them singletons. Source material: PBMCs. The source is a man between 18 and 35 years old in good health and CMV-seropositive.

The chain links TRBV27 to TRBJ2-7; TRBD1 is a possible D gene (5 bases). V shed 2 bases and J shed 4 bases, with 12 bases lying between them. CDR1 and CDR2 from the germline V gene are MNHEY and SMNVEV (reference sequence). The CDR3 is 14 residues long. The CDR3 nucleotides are TGTGCCAGCAGTTTAACAGGATCCCCGTACGAGCAGTACTTC. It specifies CASSLTGSPYEQYF.

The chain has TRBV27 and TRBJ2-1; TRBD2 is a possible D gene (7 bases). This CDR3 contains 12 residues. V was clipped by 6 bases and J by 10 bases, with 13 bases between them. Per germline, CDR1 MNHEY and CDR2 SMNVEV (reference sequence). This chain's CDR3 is CASSHRGAEQFF. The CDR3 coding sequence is TGTGCCAGCAGCCACCGGGGGGCCGAGCAGTTCTTC.

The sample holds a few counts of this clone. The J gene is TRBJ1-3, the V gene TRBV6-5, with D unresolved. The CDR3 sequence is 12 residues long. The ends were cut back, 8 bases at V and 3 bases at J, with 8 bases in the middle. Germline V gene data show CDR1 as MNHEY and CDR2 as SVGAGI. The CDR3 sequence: CASRSFGNTIYF. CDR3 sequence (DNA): TGTGCCAGCCGTTCTTTTGGAAACACCATATATTTT.

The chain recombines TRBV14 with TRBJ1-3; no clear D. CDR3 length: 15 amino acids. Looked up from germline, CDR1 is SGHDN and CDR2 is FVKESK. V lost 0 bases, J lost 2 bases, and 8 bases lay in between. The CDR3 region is CASSQDSGAGNTIYF. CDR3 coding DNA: TGTGCCAGCAGCCAAGACTCCGGGGCTGGAAACACCATATATTTT.

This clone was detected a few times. The chain's CDR3 is CASSSGQGADNYGYTF. The CDR3 nucleotides read TGTGCCAGCAGTTCAGGACAGGGGGCTGATAACTATGGCTACACCTTC. This sequence joins TRBV28 and TRBJ1-2; 11 positions agree with TRBD1. CDR3 length equals 16 residues. Germline trimming cut 4 bases from V and 1 base from J; bases unmatched to any gene: 5. The germline gives CDR1 MDHEN, CDR2 SYDVKM.

CDR3 protein: CASSRPAGATDTQYF. The CDR3 DNA reads as TGCGCCAGCAGCCGTCCGGCGGGGGCAACAGATACGCAGTATTTT. This chain uses TRBV4-1 with TRBJ2-3, with a possible D match to TRBD2 (7 bases). The germline V gene encodes CDR1 MGHRA and CDR2 YSYEKL. The CDR3 runs 15 residues. Trimming pared 4 bases from V and 3 bases from J, leaving 14 bases between.

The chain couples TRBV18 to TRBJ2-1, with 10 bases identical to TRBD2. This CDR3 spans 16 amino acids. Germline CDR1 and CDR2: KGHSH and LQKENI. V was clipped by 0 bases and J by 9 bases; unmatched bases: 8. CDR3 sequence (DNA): TGTGCCAGCTCACCACCGAGCGGGAGGGTTTCGGGTGAGCAGTTCTTC. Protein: CASSPPSGRVSGEQFF.

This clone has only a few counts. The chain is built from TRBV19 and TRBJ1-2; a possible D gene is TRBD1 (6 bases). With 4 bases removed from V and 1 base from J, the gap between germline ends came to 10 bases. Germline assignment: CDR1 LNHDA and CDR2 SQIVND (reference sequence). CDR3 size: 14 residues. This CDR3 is CASSRDNDNYGYTF. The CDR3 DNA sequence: TGTGCCAGTAGTAGGGACAATGATAACTATGGCTACACCTTC.

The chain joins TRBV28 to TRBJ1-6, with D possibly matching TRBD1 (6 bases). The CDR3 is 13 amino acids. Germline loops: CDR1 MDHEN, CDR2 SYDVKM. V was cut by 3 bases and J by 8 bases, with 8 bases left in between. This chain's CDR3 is CASSLTGDSPLHF. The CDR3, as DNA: TGTGCCAGCAGTTTGACAGGTGATTCACCCCTCCACTTT.

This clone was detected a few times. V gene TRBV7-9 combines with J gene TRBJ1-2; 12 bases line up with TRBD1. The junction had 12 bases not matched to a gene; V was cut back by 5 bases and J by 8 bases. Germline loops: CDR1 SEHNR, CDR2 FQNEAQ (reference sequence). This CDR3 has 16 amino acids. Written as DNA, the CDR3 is TGTGCCAGCAGCCCCGGGGGACAGGGGGCGCTCGGGGGCTACACCTTC. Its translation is CASSPGGQGALGGYTF. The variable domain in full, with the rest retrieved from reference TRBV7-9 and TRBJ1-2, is DTGVSQNPRHKITKRGQNVTFRCDPISEHNRLYWYRQTLGQGPEFLTYFQNEAQLEKSRLLSDRFSAERPKGSFSTLEIQRTEQGDSAMYLCASSPGGQGALGGYTFGSGTRLTVV.

The chain's CDR3 is CASSSWTQGNSPLHF. CDR3 coding DNA: TGTGCCAGCAGCTCTTGGACTCAAGGAAATTCACCCCTCCACTTT. The chain carries TRBV11-2 and TRBJ1-6; D not certain. The CDR3 extends over 15 amino acids. Between the trimmed V and J ends, which lost 4 bases and 7 bases, there was a span of 14 bases. Germline CDR1 is SGHAT and CDR2 is FQNNGV.

CDR3 protein: CASSFTGGGYEQYF. Here the CDR3 DNA reads TGTGCCAGCAGCTTTACAGGGGGCGGCTACGAGCAGTACTTC. The rearrangement uses TRBV7-2 and TRBJ2-7; 9 bases map to TRBD1. The junction had 3 bases not matched to a gene; V was cut back by 3 bases and J by 3 bases. Germline V CDR1 and CDR2: SGHTA, FQGNSA. This CDR3 is 14 amino acids long. Based on the CDR3 plus reference TRBV7-2 and TRBJ2-7, the full variable domain is GAGVSQSPSNKVTEKGKDVELRCDPISGHTALYWYRQSLGQGLEFLIYFQGNSAPDKSGLPSDRFSAERTGGSVSTLTIQRTQQEDSAVYLCASSFTGGGYEQYFGPGTRLTVT.

The CDR3 here is CASSLSDLGAEAFF. CDR3 DNA sequence: TGTGCCAGCAGCTTAAGCGACCTAGGTGCTGAAGCTTTCTTT. V usage is TRBV11-2 and J usage is TRBJ1-1; D not certain. The CDR3 covers 14 residues. Germline CDR1 and CDR2: SGHAT and FQNNGV. V lost 2 bases to trimming and J lost 6 bases, with 13 bases between them. The whole variable domain, filled in from reference TRBV11-2 and TRBJ1-1, reads EAGVAQSPRYKIIEKRQSVAFWCNPISGHATLYWYQQILGQGPKLLIQFQNNGVVDDSQLPKDRFSAERLKGVDSTLKIQPAKLEDSAVYLCASSLSDLGAEAFFGQGTRLTVV.

The CDR3 nucleotides are TGTGCCAGCAGTTTGTTGGCCATAAATCGGGAGCCCCAGCATTTT. Amino acids: CASSLLAINREPQHF. J is TRBJ1-5 and V is TRBV27; D gene ambiguous. The germline V gene has CDR1 MNHEY and CDR2 SMNVEV (reference sequence). Trimming took off 3 bases at V and 8 bases at J, with 17 bases between the two ends. There are 15 residues in the CDR3.

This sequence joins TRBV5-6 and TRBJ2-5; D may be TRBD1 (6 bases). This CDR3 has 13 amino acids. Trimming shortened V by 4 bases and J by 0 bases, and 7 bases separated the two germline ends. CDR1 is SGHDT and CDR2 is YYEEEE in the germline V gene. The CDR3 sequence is CASSHRDQETQYF. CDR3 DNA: TGTGCCAGCAGCCACAGGGACCAAGAGACCCAGTACTTC.

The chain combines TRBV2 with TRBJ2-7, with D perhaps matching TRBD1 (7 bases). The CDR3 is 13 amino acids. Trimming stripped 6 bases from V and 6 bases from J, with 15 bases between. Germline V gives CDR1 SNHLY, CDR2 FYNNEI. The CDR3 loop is CASSPGGSTEQYF. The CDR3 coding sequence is TGTGCCAGCAGCCCAGGGGGGTCAACCGAGCAGTACTTC. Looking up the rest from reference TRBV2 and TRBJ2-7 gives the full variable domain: EPEVTQTPSHQVTQMGQEVILRCVPISNHLYFYWYRQILGQKVEFLVSFYNNEISEKSEIFDDQFSVERPDGSNFTLKIRSTKLEDSAMYFCASSPGGSTEQYFGPGTRLTVT.

CDR3 DNA sequence: TGTGCCAGCAGTTTTGGGGCCTCGGCAAATGAAAAACTGTTTTTT. As protein: CASSFGASANEKLFF. V gene TRBV28 combines with J gene TRBJ1-4; maybe TRBD1 (5 bases). V lost 3 bases, J lost 5 bases, and 13 bases lay in between. Germline CDR1 MDHEN, CDR2 SYDVKM. The CDR3 is made up of 15 amino acids.

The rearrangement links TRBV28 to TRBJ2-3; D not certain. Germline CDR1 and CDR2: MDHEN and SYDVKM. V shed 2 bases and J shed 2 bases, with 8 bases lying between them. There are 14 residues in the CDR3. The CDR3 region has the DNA TGTGCCAGCAGTTTAAGTGCGAACACAGATACGCAGTATTTT. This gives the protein CASSLSANTDTQYF.

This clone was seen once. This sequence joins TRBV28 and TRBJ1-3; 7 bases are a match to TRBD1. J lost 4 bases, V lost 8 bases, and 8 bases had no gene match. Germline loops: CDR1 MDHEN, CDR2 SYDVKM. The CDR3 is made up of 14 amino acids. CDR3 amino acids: CASDPRGSGNTIYF. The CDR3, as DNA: TGTGCCAGCGATCCCAGGGGGAGCGGAAACACCATATATTTT.

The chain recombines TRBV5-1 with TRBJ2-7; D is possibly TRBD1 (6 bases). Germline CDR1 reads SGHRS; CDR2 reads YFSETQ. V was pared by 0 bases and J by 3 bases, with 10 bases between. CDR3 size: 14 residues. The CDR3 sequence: CASSLATGNYEQYF. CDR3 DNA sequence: TGCGCCAGCAGCTTGGCCACAGGGAACTACGAGCAGTACTTC.

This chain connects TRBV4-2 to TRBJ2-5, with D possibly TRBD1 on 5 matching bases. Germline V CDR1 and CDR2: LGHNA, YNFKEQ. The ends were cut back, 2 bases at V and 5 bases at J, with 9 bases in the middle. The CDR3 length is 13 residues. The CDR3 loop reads CASSQNRLETQYF. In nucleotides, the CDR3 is TGTGCCAGCAGCCAAAACAGGCTGGAGACCCAGTACTTC.

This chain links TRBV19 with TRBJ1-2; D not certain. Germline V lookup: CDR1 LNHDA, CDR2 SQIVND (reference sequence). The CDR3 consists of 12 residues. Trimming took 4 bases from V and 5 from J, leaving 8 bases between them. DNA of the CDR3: TGTGCCAGTAGTAAGCGCTGGTATGGCTACACCTTC. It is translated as CASSKRWYGYTF. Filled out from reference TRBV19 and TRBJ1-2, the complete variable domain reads DGGITQSPKYLFRKEGQNVTLSCEQNLNHDAMYWYRQDPGQGLRLIYYSQIVNDFQKGDIAEGYSVSREKKESFPLTVTSAQKNPTAFYLCASSKRWYGYTFGSGTRLTVV.

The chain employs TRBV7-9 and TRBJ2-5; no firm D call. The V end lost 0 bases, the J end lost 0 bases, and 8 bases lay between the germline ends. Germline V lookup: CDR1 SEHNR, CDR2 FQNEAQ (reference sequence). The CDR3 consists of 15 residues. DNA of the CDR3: TGTGCCAGCAGCTTAGCAACACAGAACCAAGAGACCCAGTACTTC. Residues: CASSLATQNQETQYF.

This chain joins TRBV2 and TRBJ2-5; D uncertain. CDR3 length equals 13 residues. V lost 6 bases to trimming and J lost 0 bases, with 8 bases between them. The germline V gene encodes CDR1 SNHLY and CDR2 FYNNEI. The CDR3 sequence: CASSTDNQETQYF. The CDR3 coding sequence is TGTGCCAGCAGCACCGACAACCAAGAGACCCAGTACTTC.

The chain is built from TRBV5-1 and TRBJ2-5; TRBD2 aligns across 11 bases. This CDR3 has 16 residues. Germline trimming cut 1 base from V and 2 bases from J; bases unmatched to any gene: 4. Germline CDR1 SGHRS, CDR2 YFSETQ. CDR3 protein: CASSLMLAGGQETQYF. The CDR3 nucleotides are TGCGCCAGCAGCTTGATGCTAGCGGGGGGACAAGAGACCCAGTACTTC.

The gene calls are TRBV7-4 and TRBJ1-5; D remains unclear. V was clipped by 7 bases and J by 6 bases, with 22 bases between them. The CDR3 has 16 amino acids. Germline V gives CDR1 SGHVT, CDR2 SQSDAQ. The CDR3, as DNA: TGTGCCAGCACCGGTTTCCATGAGTCCGATGCTCAGCCCCAGCATTTT. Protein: CASTGFHESDAQPQHF.

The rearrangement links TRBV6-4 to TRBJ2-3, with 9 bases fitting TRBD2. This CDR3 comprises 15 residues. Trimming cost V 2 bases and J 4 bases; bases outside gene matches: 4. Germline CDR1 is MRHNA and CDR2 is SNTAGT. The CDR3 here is CASSDGGGAPDTQYF. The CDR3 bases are TGTGCCAGCAGTGACGGCGGGGGGGCCCCAGATACGCAGTATTTT.

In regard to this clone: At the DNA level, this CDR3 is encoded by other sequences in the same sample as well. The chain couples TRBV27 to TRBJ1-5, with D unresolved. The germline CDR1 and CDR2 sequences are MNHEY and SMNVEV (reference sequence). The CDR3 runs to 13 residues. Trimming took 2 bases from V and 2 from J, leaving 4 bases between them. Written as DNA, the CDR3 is TGTGCCAGCAGTTTACGGGGCAATCAGCCCCAGCATTTT. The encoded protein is CASSLRGNQPQHF.

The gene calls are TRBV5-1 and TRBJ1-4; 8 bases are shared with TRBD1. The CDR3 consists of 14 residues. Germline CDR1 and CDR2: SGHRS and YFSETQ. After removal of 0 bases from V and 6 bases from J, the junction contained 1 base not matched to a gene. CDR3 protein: CASSLEQGDEKLFF. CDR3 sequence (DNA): TGCGCCAGCAGCTTGGAACAGGGGGATGAAAAACTGTTTTTT.

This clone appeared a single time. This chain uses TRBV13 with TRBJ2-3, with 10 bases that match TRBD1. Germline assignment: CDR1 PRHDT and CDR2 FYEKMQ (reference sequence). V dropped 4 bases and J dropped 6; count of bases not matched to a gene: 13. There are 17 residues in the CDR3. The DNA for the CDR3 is TGTGCCAGCAGCTCGAGCCGGACAGGGGGGGTTTCGGATACGCAGTATTTT. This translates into CASSSSRTGGVSDTQYF.

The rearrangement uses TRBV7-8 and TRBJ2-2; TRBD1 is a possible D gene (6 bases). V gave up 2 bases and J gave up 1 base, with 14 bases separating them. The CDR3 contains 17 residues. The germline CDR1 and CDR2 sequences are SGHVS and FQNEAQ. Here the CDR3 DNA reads TGTGCCAGCAGCTTACCTACCCAGACAGGGAACACCGGGGAGCTGTTTTTT. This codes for CASSLPTQTGNTGELFF.